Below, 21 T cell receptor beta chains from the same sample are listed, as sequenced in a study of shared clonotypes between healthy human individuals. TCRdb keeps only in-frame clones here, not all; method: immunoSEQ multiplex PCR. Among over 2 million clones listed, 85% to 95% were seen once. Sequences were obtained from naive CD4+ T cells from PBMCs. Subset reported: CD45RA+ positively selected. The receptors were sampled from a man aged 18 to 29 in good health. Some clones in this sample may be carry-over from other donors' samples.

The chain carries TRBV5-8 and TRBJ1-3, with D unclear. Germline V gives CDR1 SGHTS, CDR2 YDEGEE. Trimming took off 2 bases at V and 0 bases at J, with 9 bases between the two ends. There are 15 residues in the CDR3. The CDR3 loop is CASSFDWISGNTIYF. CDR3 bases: TGTGCCAGCAGCTTTGACTGGATCTCTGGAAACACCATATATTTT.

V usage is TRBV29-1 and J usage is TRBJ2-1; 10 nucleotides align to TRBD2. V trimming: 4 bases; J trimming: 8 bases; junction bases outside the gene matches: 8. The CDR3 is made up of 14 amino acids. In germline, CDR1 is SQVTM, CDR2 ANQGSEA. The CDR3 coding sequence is TGCAGCGTTGTTCCAGCGGGAGGGCGGGATGAGCAGTTCTTC. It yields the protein CSVVPAGGRDEQFF.

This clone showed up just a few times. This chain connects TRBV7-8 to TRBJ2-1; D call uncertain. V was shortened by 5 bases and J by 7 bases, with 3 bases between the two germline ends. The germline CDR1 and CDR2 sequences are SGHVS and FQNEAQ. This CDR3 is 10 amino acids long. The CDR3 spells CASSGNEQFF. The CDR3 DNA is TGTGCCAGCAGCGGGAATGAGCAGTTCTTC.

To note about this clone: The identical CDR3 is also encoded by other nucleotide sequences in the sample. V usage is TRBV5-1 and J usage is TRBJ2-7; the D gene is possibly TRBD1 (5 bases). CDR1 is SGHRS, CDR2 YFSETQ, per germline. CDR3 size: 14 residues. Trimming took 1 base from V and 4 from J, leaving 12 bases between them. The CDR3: CASSLRQGEYEQYF. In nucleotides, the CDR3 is TGCGCCAGCAGCTTGAGGCAGGGCGAATACGAGCAGTACTTC. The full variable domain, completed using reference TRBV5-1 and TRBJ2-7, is KAGVTQTPRYLIKTRGQQVTLSCSPISGHRSVSWYQQTPGQGLQFLFEYFSETQRNKGNFPGRFSGRQFSNSRSEMNVSTLELGDSALYLCASSLRQGEYEQYFGPGTRLTVT.

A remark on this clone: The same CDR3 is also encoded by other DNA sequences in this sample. CDR3 sequence reads: CASSLDSAEAFF. The CDR3 nucleotides read TGTGCCAGCAGCTTGGATAGCGCTGAAGCTTTCTTT. V usage is TRBV5-4 and J usage is TRBJ1-1; no definite D call. The V end was cut by 0 bases, the J end by 6 bases, with 6 bases between. The germline V gene encodes CDR1 SGHNT and CDR2 YYREEE (reference sequence). This CDR3 comprises 12 residues.

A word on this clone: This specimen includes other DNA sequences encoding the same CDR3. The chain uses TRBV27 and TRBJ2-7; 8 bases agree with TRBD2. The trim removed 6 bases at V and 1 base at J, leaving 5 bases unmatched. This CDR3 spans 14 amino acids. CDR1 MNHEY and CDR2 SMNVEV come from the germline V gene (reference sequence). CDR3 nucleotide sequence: TGTGCCAGCAGCCGTCTAGCGGGTTCCTACGAGCAGTACTTC. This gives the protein CASSRLAGSYEQYF.

The CDR3 loop reads CASSLGGTGAGDYEQYF. The CDR3, as DNA: TGTGCCAGCAGCTTAGGCGGGACTGGGGCGGGGGACTACGAGCAGTACTTC. The chain recombines TRBV11-2 with TRBJ2-7; TRBD2 matches 7 bases. Germline V gene data show CDR1 as SGHAT and CDR2 as FQNNGV. Trimming at V came to 1 base and at J to 3 bases, leaving 12 bases not matched to a gene. The CDR3 runs 17 residues.

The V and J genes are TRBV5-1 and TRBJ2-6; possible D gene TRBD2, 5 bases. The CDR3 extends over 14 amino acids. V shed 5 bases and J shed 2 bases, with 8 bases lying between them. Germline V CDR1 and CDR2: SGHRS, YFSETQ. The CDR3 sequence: CASSDSAGANVLTF. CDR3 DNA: TGCGCCAGCAGTGATAGCGCTGGGGCCAACGTCCTGACTTTC.

Written as DNA, the CDR3 is TGTGCCAGCAGCCGGACAGGGGGCGAGCAGTACTTC. Its translation is CASSRTGGEQYF. The J gene is TRBJ2-7, the V gene TRBV11-3, with 10 bases identical to TRBD1. With 5 bases clipped from V and 6 bases from J, the junction kept 1 base outside the gene matches. The CDR3 length is 12 residues. Germline V lookup: CDR1 SGHNT, CDR2 YENEEA.

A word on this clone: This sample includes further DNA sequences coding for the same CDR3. CDR3 nucleotide sequence: TGCGCCAGCAGGGGCACAGATACGCAGTATTTT. Protein sequence: CASRGTDTQYF. The chain employs TRBV5-1 and TRBJ2-3; D remains unclear. This CDR3 has 11 residues. V was trimmed by 5 bases and J by 1 base, leaving 2 bases between them. Germline loops: CDR1 SGHRS, CDR2 YFSETQ.

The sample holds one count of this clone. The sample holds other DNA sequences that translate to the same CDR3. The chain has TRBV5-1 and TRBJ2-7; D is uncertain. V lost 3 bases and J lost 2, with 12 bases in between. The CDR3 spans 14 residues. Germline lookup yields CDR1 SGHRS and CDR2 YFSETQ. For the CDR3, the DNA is TGCGCCAGCAGCTCTGCACCCGGTCCCTACGAGCAGTACTTC. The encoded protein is CASSSAPGPYEQYF.

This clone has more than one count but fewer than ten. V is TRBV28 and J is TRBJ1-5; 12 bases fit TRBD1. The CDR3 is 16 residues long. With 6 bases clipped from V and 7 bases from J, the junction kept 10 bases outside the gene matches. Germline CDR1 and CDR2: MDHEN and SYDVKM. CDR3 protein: CASRIIGTGGAQPQHF. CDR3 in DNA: TGTGCCAGCAGAATTATCGGGACAGGGGGCGCCCAGCCCCAGCATTTT.

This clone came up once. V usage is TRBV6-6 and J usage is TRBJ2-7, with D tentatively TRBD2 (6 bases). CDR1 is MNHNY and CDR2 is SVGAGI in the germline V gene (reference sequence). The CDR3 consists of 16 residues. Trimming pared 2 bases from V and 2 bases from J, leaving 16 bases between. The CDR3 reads CASSYLGGASPYEQYF. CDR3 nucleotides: TGTGCCAGCAGTTACCTTGGAGGGGCATCCCCCTACGAGCAGTACTTC.

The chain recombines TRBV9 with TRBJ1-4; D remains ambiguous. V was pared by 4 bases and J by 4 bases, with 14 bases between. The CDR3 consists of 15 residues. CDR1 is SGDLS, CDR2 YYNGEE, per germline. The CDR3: CASSRTPSSNEKLFF. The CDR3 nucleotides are TGTGCCAGCAGCCGGACGCCCTCGAGTAATGAAAAACTGTTTTTT.

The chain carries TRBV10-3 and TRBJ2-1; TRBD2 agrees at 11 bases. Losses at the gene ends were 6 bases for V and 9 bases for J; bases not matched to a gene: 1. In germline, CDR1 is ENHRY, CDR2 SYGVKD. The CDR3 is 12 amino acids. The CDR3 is CAIRGLAGEQFF. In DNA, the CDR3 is TGTGCCATCAGAGGACTAGCGGGTGAGCAGTTCTTC.

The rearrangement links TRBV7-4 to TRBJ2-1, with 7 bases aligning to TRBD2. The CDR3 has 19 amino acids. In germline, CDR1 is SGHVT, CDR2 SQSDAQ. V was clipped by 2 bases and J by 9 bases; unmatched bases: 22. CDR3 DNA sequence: TGTGCCAGCAGCTTACGGCCCCCCCATTGGGGGAGGGCCCCCCGTGAGCAGTTCTTC. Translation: CASSLRPPHWGRAPREQFF.

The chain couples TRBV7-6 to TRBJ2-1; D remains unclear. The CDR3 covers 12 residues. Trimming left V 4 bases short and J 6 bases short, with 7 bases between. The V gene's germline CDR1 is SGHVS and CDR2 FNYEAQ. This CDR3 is CASSSQPNEQFF. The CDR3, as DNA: TGTGCCAGCAGCTCCCAACCCAATGAGCAGTTCTTC.

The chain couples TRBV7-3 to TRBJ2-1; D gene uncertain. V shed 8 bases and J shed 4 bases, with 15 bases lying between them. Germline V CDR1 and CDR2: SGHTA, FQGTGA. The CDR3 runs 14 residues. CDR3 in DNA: TGTGCCAGCGGGCGGATCATGGGGTACAATGAGCAGTTCTTC. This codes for CASGRIMGYNEQFF.

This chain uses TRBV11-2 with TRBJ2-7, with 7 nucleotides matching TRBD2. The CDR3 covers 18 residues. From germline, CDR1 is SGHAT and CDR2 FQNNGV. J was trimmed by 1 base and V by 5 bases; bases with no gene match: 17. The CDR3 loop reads CASSLRLAEAGGSYEQYF. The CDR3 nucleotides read TGTGCCAGCAGCCTGCGTCTGGCGGAGGCCGGGGGGTCCTACGAGCAGTACTTC.

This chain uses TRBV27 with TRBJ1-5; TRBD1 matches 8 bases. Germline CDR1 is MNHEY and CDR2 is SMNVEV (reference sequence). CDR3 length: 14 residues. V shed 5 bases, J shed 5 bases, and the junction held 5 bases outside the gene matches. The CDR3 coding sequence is TGTGCCAGCAGTGCCAGGGGGCTGGATCAGCCCCAGCATTTT. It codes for CASSARGLDQPQHF.

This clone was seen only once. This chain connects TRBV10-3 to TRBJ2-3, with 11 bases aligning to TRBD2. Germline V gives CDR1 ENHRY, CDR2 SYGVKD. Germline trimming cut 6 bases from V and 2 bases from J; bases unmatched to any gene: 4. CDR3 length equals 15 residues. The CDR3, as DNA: TGTGCCATCAGCCGACTAGCGGGACCCACAGATACGCAGTATTTT. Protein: CAISRLAGPTDTQYF.